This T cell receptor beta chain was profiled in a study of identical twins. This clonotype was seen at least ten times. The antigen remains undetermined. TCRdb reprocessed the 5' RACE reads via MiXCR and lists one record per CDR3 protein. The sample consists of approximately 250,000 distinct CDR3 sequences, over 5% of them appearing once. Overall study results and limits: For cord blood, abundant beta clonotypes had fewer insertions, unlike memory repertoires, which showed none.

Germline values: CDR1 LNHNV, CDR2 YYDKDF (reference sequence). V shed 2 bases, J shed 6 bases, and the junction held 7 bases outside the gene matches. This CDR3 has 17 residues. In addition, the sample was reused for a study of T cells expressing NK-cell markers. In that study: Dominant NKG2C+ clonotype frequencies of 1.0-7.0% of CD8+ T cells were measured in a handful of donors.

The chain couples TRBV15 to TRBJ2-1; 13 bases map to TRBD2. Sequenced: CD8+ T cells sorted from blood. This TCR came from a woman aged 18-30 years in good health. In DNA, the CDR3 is TGTGCCACCAGCAGACCGAGGGGACTAGCGGGAACCAATGAGCAGTTCTTC. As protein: CATSRPRGLAGTNEQFF.